A single sample is the source of the 18 T cell receptor beta chains below, sequenced in a study of metastatic and nonmetastatic thyroid tumors. Among the patients, none had received any treatment before thyroid surgery. TCRdb re-called the PCR reads with MiXCR. Among 45,000 to 50,000 clones listed, over 20% were seen once. The sample was blood. These receptors were collected from a male donor with papillary thyroid cancer or a benign thyroid nodule (not recorded which). Some clones in this sample may be carry-over from other donors' samples.

This clone came up many times. This chain connects TRBV6-1 to TRBJ2-7; 12 bases fit TRBD2. Germline CDR1 and CDR2: MNHNS and SASEGT. Trimming took 5 bases from V and 7 from J; bases not matched to a gene: 9. CDR3 length: 15 residues. The CDR3 DNA is TGTGCCAGCAGTTCGCCCGGACTAGCGGGACGGGAGCAGTACTTC. Residues: CASSSPGLAGREQYF.

The chain recombines TRBV9 with TRBJ2-3; D may match TRBD1 or TRBD2 (5 bases each). Trimming removed 5 bases at V and 1 base at J, with 14 bases between. This CDR3 region has 15 residues. Germline CDR1 SGDLS, CDR2 YYNGEE. For the CDR3, the DNA is TGTGCCAGCAGTCTGCGAGGGGTGGGCACAGATACGCAGTATTTT. Translated: CASSLRGVGTDTQYF.

V is TRBV11-2 and J is TRBJ2-3, with 7 bases aligning to TRBD1. V was pared by 5 bases and J by 1 base, with 12 bases of the junction left unmatched. The CDR3 totals 17 residues. Germline assignment: CDR1 SGHAT and CDR2 FQNNGV. CDR3 in amino acids: CASSPGTVLRGTDTQYF. The CDR3 DNA reads TGTGCCAGCAGCCCGGGGACAGTCCTTAGGGGCACAGATACGCAGTATTTT.

This clone was picked up a small number of times. The V call is TRBV5-6, the J call TRBJ1-5, with TRBD1 identical over 9 bases. V was pared by 2 bases and J by 7 bases, with 10 bases of the junction left unmatched. Looked up from germline, CDR1 is SGHDT and CDR2 is YYEEEE. The CDR3 runs 16 residues. This chain's CDR3 is CASSLRGQGIRQPQHF. The CDR3, as DNA: TGTGCCAGCAGCTTACGCGGACAGGGGATACGGCAGCCCCAGCATTTT.

This clone was detected ten times or more. The chain employs TRBV7-9 and TRBJ2-3; TRBD1 agrees at 8 bases. Losses at the gene ends were 5 bases for V and 4 bases for J; bases not matched to a gene: 5. CDR3 length: 14 amino acids. CDR1 is SEHNR, CDR2 FQNEAQ, per germline (reference sequence). The CDR3 here is CASSPPTGADTQYF. The CDR3 coding sequence is TGTGCCAGCAGCCCACCGACAGGGGCAGATACGCAGTATTTT.

This clone showed up many times. The V and J genes are TRBV27 and TRBJ2-1; TRBD1 agrees at 7 bases. V lost 9 bases and J lost 9; bases outside the gene matches: 5. In germline, CDR1 is MNHEY, CDR2 SMNVEV (reference sequence). CDR3 length: 11 residues. The CDR3 bases are TGTGCCAGTGGACAGGTTGGTGAGCAGTTCTTC. Translation: CASGQVGEQFF.

The chain carries TRBV4-3 and TRBJ1-5; D is unclear. Germline V gene lookup returns CDR1 LGHNA and CDR2 YSLEER. Trimming took off 1 base at V and 0 bases at J, with 16 bases between the two ends. CDR3 length equals 18 residues. In DNA, the CDR3 is TGCGCCAGCAGCCAAGGTCTGTTTAGAGATTATAGCAATCAGCCCCAGCATTTT. Translating gives CASSQGLFRDYSNQPQHF.

V gene TRBV6-5 combines with J gene TRBJ2-1; TRBD2 matches at 7 bases. The CDR3 contains 17 residues. V shed 0 bases and J 4 bases; nucleotides not matched to a gene: 9. CDR1 MNHEY and CDR2 SVGAGI come from the germline V gene. CDR3 in DNA: TGTGCCAGCAGTTACTCCAGAGCGGGGAAAGTATACAATGAGCAGTTCTTC. Its translation: CASSYSRAGKVYNEQFF.

The V call is TRBV30, the J call TRBJ1-1, with TRBD1 as a possible D gene (5 bases). This CDR3 is built from 13 residues. The germline CDR1 and CDR2 sequences are GTSNPN and SVGIG (reference sequence). The V end lost 2 bases, the J end lost 3 bases, and 10 bases lay between the germline ends. CDR3 coding DNA: TGTGCCTGGAGTAAGGGGAGGGACACTGAAGCTTTCTTT. Protein product: CAWSKGRDTEAFF. The complete variable domain, with remaining parts taken from reference TRBV30 and TRBJ1-1, reads SQTIHQWPATLVQPVGSPLSLECTVEGTSNPNLYWYRQAAGRGLQLLFYSVGIGQISSEVPQNLSASRPQDRQFILSSKKLLLSDSGFYLCAWSKGRDTEAFFGQGTRLTVV.

This clone was seen at least ten times. J is TRBJ2-2 and V is TRBV5-4; 14 nucleotides line up with TRBD2. The length of the CDR3 is 18 residues. The germline gives CDR1 SGHNT, CDR2 YYREEE (reference sequence). V lost 3 bases to trimming and J lost 5 bases; unmatched junction nucleotides: 9. CDR3 residues: CASSSGTSGSQVTGELFF. DNA for the CDR3: TGTGCCAGCAGCTCGGGGACTAGCGGGAGTCAGGTTACCGGGGAGCTGTTTTTT.

This clone has at least ten counts. The chain has TRBV3-1 and TRBJ2-7; TRBD2 is a possible D gene (5 bases). Germline CDR1 is LGHDT and CDR2 is YNNKEL (reference sequence). V was trimmed by 3 bases and J by 6 bases, leaving 6 bases between them. This CDR3 has 11 amino acids. DNA of the CDR3: TGTGCCAGCAGCCACGGGATCGAGCAGTACTTC. Its translation: CASSHGIEQYF.

The chain uses TRBV5-5 and TRBJ1-2, with TRBD1 matching 9 bases. The CDR3 covers 15 residues. Germline V gives CDR1 SGHKS, CDR2 YYEKEE (reference sequence). J was trimmed by 6 bases and V by 0 bases; bases with no gene match: 6. Here the CDR3 reads CASSLEGQGPHGYTF. The DNA for the CDR3 is TGTGCCAGCAGCTTGGAGGGACAGGGCCCCCATGGCTACACCTTC.

The chain has TRBV30 and TRBJ2-3, with 7 bases matching TRBD2. This CDR3 contains 16 residues. Germline V lookup: CDR1 GTSNPN, CDR2 SVGIG (reference sequence). V gave up 0 bases and J gave up 6 bases; unmatched junction bases: 12. In nucleotides, the CDR3 is TGTGCCTGGAGTGTACGGAATGGCGGGAGATCGGATACGCAGTATTTT. Translating it yields CAWSVRNGGRSDTQYF.

The genes are TRBV20-1 and TRBJ1-1, with a possible D match to TRBD1 (6 bases). Trimming took 5 bases from V and 0 from J, leaving 13 bases between them. This CDR3 comprises 14 residues. Germline CDR1 is DFQATT and CDR2 is SNEGSKA (reference sequence). CDR3 in amino acids: CSAGTTGLNTEAFF. CDR3 in DNA: TGCAGTGCTGGGACGACAGGTCTGAACACTGAAGCTTTCTTT.

The chain links TRBV6-1 to TRBJ2-7, with TRBD1 as a possible D gene (6 bases). V was cut by 6 bases and J by 1 base, with 16 bases left in between. The CDR3 consists of 15 residues. The germline gives CDR1 MNHNS, CDR2 SASEGT. The CDR3 nucleotides are TGTGCCAGCAGAGCCACCACAGGGATGTCCTACGAGCAGTACTTC. It encodes CASRATTGMSYEQYF.

The genes are TRBV18 and TRBJ1-2; 12 bases fit TRBD1. V shed 2 bases and J 5 bases; nucleotides not matched to a gene: 6. Looked up from germline, CDR1 is KGHSH and CDR2 is LQKENI. The CDR3 has 16 amino acids. The CDR3 DNA sequence: TGTGCCAGCTCACCAGGGGGACAGGGGGCAAGGTATGGCTACACCTTC. It translates to CASSPGGQGARYGYTF.

This clone was observed at least ten times. This chain links TRBV6-1 with TRBJ2-1, with TRBD2 as a possible D gene (6 bases). V dropped 5 bases and J dropped 0 bases, with 14 bases sitting between them. This CDR3 has 16 residues. Per germline, CDR1 MNHNS and CDR2 SASEGT. The DNA of the CDR3 is TGTGCCAGCAGTCGGGTAGCGGTAAGCTCCTACAATGAGCAGTTCTTC. Its translation: CASSRVAVSSYNEQFF.

This clone was seen at least ten times. This chain links TRBV6-5 with TRBJ2-1, with 8 bases aligning to TRBD2. Germline loops: CDR1 MNHEY, CDR2 SVGAGI. CDR3 size: 13 residues. J gave up 15 bases and V 2 bases, and 9 bases lay outside the gene matches. CDR3 DNA: TGTGCCAGCAGTTACGGTGGTAGCGGGGCCCTGTTCTTC. Its protein product is CASSYGGSGALFF.